Below are 13 T cell receptor beta chains sequenced from a single sample in a study of CD8+ T cells in alopecia areata. Reverse transcribed after extraction, RNA yielded cDNA as the sequencing template. Generated by immunoSEQ multiplex PCR, the TCRdb table keeps only in-frame clones and is missing some. This sample carries more than 100,000 clones, more than 75% of them seen once, and the ten largest clones take approximately 12%. Specified treatment: oral pan-JAK inhibitor, 5-10 mg twice daily. The specimen was CD8+ T cells sorted from blood, collected at approximately week 31, from a patient treated with tofacitinib. The receptors were gathered from a human donor with alopecia areata.

The J gene is TRBJ2-5, the V gene TRBV4-1, with D uncertain. The better agreement between TRBJ2-7 and the DNA end casts doubt on the J call. Germline assignment: CDR1 MGHRA and CDR2 YSYEKL. The CDR3 runs to 14 residues. The DNA for the CDR3 is TGCGCCAGCAGCCAAGGAGAAAGCTCCTACGAGCAGTACTTC. Translation gives CASSQGESSYEQYF.

The CDR3 sequence is CASSLDSNSILYNEQFF. CDR3 sequence (DNA): TGTGCCAGCAGCCTAGACTCCAATTCAATCCTATACAATGAGCAGTTCTTC. The rearrangement uses TRBV7-3 and TRBJ2-1; D uncertain. The germline V gene has CDR1 SGHTA and CDR2 FQGTGA. The CDR3 spans 17 residues. Trimming removed 5 bases from V and 4 bases from J, with 21 bases in between.

V and J are TRBV30 and TRBJ2-3; perhaps TRBD2 as D (6 bases). V lost 3 bases to trimming and J lost 5 bases, with 15 bases between them. Germline V gene data show CDR1 as GTSNPN and CDR2 as SVGIG (reference sequence). This CDR3 contains 14 residues. The DNA of the CDR3 is TGTGCCTGGAGGCTCGGCGGGGTTGAAGATACGCAGTATTTT. Translated: CAWRLGGVEDTQYF.

The chain carries TRBV7-9 and TRBJ2-1, with D possibly matching TRBD1 (6 bases). Germline CDR1 reads SEHNR; CDR2 reads FQNEAQ (reference sequence). The CDR3 covers 16 residues. V lost 1 base and J lost 0, with 10 bases in between. CDR3: CASSLEGESSYNEQFF. The CDR3 nucleotides read TGTGCCAGCAGCTTAGAGGGGGAGAGCTCCTACAATGAGCAGTTCTTC.

The chain joins TRBV5-6 to TRBJ2-7, with 12 bases identical to TRBD2. Trimming at V came to 2 bases and at J to 7 bases, leaving 4 bases not matched to a gene. The CDR3 runs 14 residues. The germline V gene encodes CDR1 SGHDT and CDR2 YYEEEE. CDR3 DNA: TGTGCCAGCAGCTTACTAGCGGGGGGCCAAGAGCAGTACTTC. This gives the protein CASSLLAGGQEQYF. The full variable domain, its missing parts supplied by reference TRBV5-6 and TRBJ2-7, is DAGVTQSPTHLIKTRGQQVTLRCSPKSGHDTVSWYQQALGQGPQFIFQYYEEEERQRGNFPDRFSGHQFPNYSSELNVNALLLGDSALYLCASSLLAGGQEQYFGPGTRLTVT.

This chain connects TRBV27 to TRBJ2-1; 10 bases map to TRBD2. The CDR3 is made up of 17 amino acids. Losses at the gene ends were 5 bases for V and 0 bases for J; bases not matched to a gene: 7. CDR1 is MNHEY, CDR2 SMNVEV, per germline (reference sequence). CDR3 DNA sequence: TGTGCCAGCAGTACGACTCTAGCGGGAGACTCCTACAATGAGCAGTTCTTC. Residues: CASSTTLAGDSYNEQFF.

CDR3: CASSFGGSSYEQYF. In nucleotides, the CDR3 is TGTGCCAGCAGTTTTGGCGGGTCCTCCTACGAGCAGTACTTC. This sequence joins TRBV27 and TRBJ2-7; TRBD2 is a possible D gene (5 bases). CDR1 is MNHEY, CDR2 SMNVEV, per germline (reference sequence). The CDR3 sequence is 14 residues long. The V gene lost 3 bases and the J gene lost 0 bases, with 9 bases spanning the gap.

This chain connects TRBV6-1 to TRBJ2-1; TRBD1 matches at 7 bases. This CDR3 comprises 13 residues. From germline, CDR1 is MNHNS and CDR2 SASEGT. The junction had 5 bases not matched to a gene; V was cut back by 6 bases and J by 6 bases. Here the CDR3 reads CASSLRGSNEQFF. As DNA, the CDR3 is TGTGCCAGCAGCCTCAGGGGGAGCAATGAGCAGTTCTTC.

The chain uses TRBV6-5 and TRBJ2-7; D is ambiguous. The CDR3 runs to 14 residues. The germline V and J ends were trimmed by 0 bases and 4 bases, with 10 bases remaining between them. CDR1 is MNHEY and CDR2 is SVGAGI in the germline V gene. The CDR3 nucleotides read TGTGCCAGCAGTTACTCGTCGCCGGATTACGAGCAGTACTTC. Its protein is CASSYSSPDYEQYF.

The chain is built from TRBV7-9 and TRBJ2-6; 8 nucleotides match TRBD1. The CDR3 totals 19 residues. In germline, CDR1 is SEHNR, CDR2 FQNEAQ (reference sequence). J lost 1 base, V lost 4 bases, and 12 bases had no gene match. The DNA of the CDR3 is TGTGCCAGCAGCTCGCTAAGGACAGGGTTGAATTCTGGGGCCAACGTCCTGACTTTC. Protein: CASSSLRTGLNSGANVLTF.

The chain has TRBV5-1 and TRBJ2-7; no clear D gene. Deletions cut 3 bases from V and 0 bases from J, with 7 bases between. The CDR3 totals 13 residues. CDR1 is SGHRS and CDR2 is YFSETQ in the germline V gene. In DNA, the CDR3 is TGCGCCAGCAGCTCTTCGTCCTCCTACGAGCAGTACTTC. Translating gives CASSSSSSYEQYF. The entire variable domain, with the rest obtained from reference TRBV5-1 and TRBJ2-7, is as follows: KAGVTQTPRYLIKTRGQQVTLSCSPISGHRSVSWYQQTPGQGLQFLFEYFSETQRNKGNFPGRFSGRQFSNSRSEMNVSTLELGDSALYLCASSSSSSYEQYFGPGTRLTVT.

The J gene is TRBJ2-3, the V gene TRBV10-2, with a tentative D call TRBD2 (7 bases). CDR1 WSHSY and CDR2 SAAADI come from the germline V gene. The CDR3 runs 15 residues. With 4 bases removed from V and 4 bases from J, the gap between germline ends came to 15 bases. In DNA form, the CDR3 reads TGCGCCAGCAGTGCATGGGGGGGGGCCTCAGATACGCAGTATTTT. It yields the protein CASSAWGGASDTQYF.

The chain has TRBV7-3 and TRBJ2-3; D gene uncertain. Germline V lookup: CDR1 SGHTA, CDR2 FQGTGA. The CDR3 loop spans 15 amino acids. V lost 5 bases and J lost 2, with 14 bases in between. This CDR3 is CASSLSLDDTDTQYF. The CDR3, as DNA: TGTGCCAGCAGCCTCAGCCTAGACGACACAGATACGCAGTATTTT.